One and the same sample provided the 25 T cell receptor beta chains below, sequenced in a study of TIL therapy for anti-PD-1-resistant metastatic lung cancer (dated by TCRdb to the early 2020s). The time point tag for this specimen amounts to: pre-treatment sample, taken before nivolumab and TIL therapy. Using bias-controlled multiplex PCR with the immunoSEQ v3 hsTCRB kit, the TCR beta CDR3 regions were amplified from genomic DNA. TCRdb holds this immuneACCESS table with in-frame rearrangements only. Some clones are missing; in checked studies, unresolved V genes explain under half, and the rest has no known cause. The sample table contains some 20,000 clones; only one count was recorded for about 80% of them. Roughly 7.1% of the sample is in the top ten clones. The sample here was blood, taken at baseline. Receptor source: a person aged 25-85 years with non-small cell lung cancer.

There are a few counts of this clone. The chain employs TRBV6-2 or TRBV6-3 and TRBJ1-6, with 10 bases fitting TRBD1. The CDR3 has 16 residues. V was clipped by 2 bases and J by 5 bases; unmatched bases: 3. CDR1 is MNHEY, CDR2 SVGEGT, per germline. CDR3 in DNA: TGTGCCAGCAGTTACCGGGACAGGGGTGATAATTCACCCCTCCACTTT. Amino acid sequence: CASSYRDRGDNSPLHF.

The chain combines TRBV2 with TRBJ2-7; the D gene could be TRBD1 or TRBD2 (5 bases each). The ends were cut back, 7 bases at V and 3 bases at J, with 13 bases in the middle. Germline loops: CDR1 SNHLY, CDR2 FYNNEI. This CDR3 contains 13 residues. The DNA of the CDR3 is TGTGCCAGCACCGGGGACGTAAACTACGAGCAGTACTTC. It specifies CASTGDVNYEQYF. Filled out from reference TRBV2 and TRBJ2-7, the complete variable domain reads EPEVTQTPSHQVTQMGQEVILRCVPISNHLYFYWYRQILGQKVEFLVSFYNNEISEKSEIFDDQFSVERPDGSNFTLKIRSTKLEDSAMYFCASTGDVNYEQYFGPGTRLTVT.

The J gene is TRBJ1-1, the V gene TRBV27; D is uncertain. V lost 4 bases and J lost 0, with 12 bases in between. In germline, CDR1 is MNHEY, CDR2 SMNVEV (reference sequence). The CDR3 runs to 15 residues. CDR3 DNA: TGTGCCAGCAGTTCCCTCGCGGTCATGAACACTGAAGCTTTCTTT. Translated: CASSSLAVMNTEAFF.

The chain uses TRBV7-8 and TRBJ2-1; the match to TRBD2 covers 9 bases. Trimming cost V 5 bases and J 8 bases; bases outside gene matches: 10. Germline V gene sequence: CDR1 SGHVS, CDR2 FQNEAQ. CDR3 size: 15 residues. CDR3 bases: TGTGCCAGCAGCAAGTATAGCGGGAGCATCTATGAGCAGTTCTTC. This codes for CASSKYSGSIYEQFF.

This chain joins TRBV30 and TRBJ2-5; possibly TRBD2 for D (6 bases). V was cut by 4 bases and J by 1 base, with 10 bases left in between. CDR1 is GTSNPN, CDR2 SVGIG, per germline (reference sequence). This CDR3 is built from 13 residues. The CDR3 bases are TGTGCCTGGAAAAGGACTACCCAAGAGACCCAGTACTTC. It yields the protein CAWKRTTQETQYF.

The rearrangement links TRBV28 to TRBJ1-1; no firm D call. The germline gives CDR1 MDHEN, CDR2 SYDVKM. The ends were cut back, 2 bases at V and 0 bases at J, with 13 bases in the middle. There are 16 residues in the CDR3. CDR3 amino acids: CASSLGFGQLNTEAFF. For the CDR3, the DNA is TGTGCCAGCAGTTTAGGCTTTGGGCAGTTGAACACTGAAGCTTTCTTT.

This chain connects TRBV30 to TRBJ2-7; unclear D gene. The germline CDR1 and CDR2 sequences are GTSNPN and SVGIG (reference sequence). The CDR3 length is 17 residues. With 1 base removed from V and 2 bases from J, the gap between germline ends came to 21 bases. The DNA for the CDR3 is TGTGCCTGGAGTGGGTTAAAGGATGGAACCTTTGCCTACGAGCAGTACTTC. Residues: CAWSGLKDGTFAYEQYF. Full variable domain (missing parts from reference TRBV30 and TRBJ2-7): SQTIHQWPATLVQPVGSPLSLECTVEGTSNPNLYWYRQAAGRGLQLLFYSVGIGQISSEVPQNLSASRPQDRQFILSSKKLLLSDSGFYLCAWSGLKDGTFAYEQYFGPGTRLTVT.

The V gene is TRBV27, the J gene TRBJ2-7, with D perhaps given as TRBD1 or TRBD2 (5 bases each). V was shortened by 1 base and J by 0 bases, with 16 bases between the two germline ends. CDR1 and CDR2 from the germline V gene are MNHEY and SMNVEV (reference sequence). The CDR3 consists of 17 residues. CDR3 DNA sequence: TGTGCCAGCAGTTTATATGGATTTGGGGACCACTCCTACGAGCAGTACTTC. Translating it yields CASSLYGFGDHSYEQYF.

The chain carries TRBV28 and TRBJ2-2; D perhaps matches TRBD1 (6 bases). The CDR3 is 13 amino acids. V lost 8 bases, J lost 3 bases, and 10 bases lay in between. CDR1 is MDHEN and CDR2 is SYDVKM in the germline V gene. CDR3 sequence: CASPDSYTGELFF. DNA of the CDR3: TGTGCCAGCCCGGACAGCTACACCGGGGAGCTGTTTTTT.

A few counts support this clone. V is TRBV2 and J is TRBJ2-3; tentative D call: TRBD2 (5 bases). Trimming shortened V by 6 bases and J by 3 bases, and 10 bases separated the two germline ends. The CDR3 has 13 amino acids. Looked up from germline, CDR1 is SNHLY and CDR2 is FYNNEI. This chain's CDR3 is CASRTTGTDTQYF. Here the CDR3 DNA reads TGTGCCAGCAGGACTACCGGTACAGATACGCAGTATTTT.

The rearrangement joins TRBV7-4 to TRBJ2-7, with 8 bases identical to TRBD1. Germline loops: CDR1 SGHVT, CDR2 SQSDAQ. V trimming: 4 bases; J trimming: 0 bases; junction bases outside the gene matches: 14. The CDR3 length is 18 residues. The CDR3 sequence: CASSSFDRGASPSYEQYF. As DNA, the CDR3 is TGTGCCAGCAGCTCCTTCGACAGGGGCGCTTCCCCCTCCTACGAGCAGTACTTC.

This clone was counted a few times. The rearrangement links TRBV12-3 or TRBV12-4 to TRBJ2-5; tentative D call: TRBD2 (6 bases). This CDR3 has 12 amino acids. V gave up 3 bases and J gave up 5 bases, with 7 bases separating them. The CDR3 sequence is CASSLSGETQYF. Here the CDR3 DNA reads TGTGCCAGCAGTTTGAGCGGGGAGACCCAGTACTTC.

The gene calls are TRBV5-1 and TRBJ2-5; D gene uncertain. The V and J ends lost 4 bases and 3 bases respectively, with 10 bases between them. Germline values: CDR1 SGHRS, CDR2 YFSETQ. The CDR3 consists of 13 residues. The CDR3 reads CASSLGPEETQYF. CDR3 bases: TGCGCCAGCAGCCTCGGCCCCGAAGAGACCCAGTACTTC.

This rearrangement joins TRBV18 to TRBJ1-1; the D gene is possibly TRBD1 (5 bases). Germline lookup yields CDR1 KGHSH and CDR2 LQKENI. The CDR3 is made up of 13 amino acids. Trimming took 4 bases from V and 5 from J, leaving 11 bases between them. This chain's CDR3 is CASSQGGETEAFF. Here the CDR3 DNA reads TGTGCCAGCTCACAGGGAGGGGAAACTGAAGCTTTCTTT. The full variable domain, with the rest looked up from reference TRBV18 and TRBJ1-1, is NAGVMQNPRHLVRRRGQEARLRCSPMKGHSHVYWYRQLPEEGLKFMVYLQKENIIDESGMPKERFSAEFPKEGPSILRIQQVVRGDSAAYFCASSQGGETEAFFGQGTRLTVV.

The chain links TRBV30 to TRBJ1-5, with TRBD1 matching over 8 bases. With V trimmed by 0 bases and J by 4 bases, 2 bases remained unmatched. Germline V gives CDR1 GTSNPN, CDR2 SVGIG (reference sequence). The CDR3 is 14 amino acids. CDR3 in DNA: TGTGCCTGGAGTGTACAGGGGGGGAATCAGCCCCAGCATTTT. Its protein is CAWSVQGGNQPQHF. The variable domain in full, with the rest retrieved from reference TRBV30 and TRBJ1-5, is SQTIHQWPATLVQPVGSPLSLECTVEGTSNPNLYWYRQAAGRGLQLLFYSVGIGQISSEVPQNLSASRPQDRQFILSSKKLLLSDSGFYLCAWSVQGGNQPQHFGDGTRLSIL.

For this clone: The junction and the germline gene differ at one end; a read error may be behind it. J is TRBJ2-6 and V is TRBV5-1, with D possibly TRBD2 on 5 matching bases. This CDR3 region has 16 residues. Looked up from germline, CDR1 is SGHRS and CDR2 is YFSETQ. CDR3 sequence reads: CASDYPDTSEANVLTF. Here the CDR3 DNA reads TGCGCCAGCGACTACCCTGACACCTCTGAGGCCAACGTCCTGACTTTC.

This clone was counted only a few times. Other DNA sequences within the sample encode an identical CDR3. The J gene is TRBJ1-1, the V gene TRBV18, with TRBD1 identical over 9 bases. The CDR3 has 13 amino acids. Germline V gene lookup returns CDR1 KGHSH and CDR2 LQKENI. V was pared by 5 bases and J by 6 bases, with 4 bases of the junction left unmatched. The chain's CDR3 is CASSLRDRAEAFF. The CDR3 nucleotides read TGTGCCAGCTCATTACGGGACAGGGCTGAAGCTTTCTTT.

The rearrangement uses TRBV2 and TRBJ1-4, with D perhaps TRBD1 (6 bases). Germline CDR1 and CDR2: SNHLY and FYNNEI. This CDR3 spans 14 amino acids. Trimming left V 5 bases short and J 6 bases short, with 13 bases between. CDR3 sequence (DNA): TGTGCCAGCAGTATCCACAGGGTTGATGAAAAACTGTTTTTT. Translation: CASSIHRVDEKLFF. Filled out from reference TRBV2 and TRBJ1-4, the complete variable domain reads EPEVTQTPSHQVTQMGQEVILRCVPISNHLYFYWYRQILGQKVEFLVSFYNNEISEKSEIFDDQFSVERPDGSNFTLKIRSTKLEDSAMYFCASSIHRVDEKLFFGSGTQLSVL.

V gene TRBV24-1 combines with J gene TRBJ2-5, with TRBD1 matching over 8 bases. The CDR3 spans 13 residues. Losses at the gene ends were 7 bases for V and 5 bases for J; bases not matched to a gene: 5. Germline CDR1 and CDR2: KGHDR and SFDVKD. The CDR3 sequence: CATRGRGRETQYF. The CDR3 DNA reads TGTGCCACCAGAGGCAGGGGGCGGGAGACCCAGTACTTC.

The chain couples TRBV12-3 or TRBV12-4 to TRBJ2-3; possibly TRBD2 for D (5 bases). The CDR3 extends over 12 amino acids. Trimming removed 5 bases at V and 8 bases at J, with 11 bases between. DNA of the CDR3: TGTGCCAGCAGTCCAAGTGGGAGTACGCAGTATTTT. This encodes CASSPSGSTQYF.

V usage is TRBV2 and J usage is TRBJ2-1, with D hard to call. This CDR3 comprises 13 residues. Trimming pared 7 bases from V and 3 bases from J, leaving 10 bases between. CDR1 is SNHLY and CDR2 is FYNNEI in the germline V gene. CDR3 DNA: TGTGCCAGCAAGAGCAGGATCTACAATGAGCAGTTCTTC. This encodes CASKSRIYNEQFF.

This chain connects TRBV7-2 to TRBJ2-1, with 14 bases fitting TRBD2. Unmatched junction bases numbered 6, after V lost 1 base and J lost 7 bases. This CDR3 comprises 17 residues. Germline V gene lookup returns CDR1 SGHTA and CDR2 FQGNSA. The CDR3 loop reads CASSLERTSGGRNEQFF. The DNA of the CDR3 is TGTGCCAGCAGCTTAGAGCGGACTAGCGGGGGGAGGAATGAGCAGTTCTTC.

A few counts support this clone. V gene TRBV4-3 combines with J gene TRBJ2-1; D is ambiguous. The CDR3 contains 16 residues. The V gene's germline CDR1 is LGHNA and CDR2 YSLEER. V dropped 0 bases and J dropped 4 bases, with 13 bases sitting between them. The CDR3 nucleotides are TGCGCCAGCAGCCAAGATAAGACCCTATTTTACAATGAGCAGTTCTTC. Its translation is CASSQDKTLFYNEQFF.

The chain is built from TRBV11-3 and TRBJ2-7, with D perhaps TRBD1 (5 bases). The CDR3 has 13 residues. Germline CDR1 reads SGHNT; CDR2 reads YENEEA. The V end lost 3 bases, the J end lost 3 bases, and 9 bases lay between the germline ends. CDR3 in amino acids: CASSLWQGYEQYF. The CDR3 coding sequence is TGTGCCAGCAGCTTGTGGCAGGGCTACGAGCAGTACTTC.

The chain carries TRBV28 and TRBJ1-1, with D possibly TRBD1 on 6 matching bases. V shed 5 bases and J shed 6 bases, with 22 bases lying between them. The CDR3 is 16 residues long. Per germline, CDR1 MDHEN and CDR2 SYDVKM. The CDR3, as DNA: TGTGCCAGCAGTGAGGGGGGATTGCGGTGGGGCGCTGAAGCTTTCTTT. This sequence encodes CASSEGGLRWGAEAFF.